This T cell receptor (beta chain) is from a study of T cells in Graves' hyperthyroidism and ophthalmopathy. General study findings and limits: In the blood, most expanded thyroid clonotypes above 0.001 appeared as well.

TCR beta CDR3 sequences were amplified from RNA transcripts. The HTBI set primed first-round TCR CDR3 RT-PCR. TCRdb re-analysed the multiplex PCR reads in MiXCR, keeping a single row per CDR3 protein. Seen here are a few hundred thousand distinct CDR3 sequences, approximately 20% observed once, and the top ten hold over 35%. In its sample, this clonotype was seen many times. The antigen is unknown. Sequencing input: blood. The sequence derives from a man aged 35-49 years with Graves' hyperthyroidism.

The CDR3 loop reads CASSLVVGVNWNYGYTF. The CDR3, as DNA: TGTGCCAGCAGCTTAGTAGTAGGGGTTAATTGGAACTATGGCTACACCTTC. The chain recombines TRBV7-2 with TRBJ1-2; possibly TRBD1 for D (5 bases). Germline assignment: CDR1 SGHTA and CDR2 FQGNSA. The V gene lost 1 base and the J gene lost 2 bases, with 17 bases spanning the gap. The CDR3 runs 17 residues.